These 15 T cell receptor beta chains came from one sample sequenced in a study of blood T cell repertoires in COVID-19. Clones were read by immunoSEQ multiplex PCR, and TCRdb kept only the in-frame ones, dropping some. This sample carries about 140,000 clones, 75% to 90% of them seen once, and the ten largest clones take around 4.8%. Sequencing input: peripheral blood. These receptors originate from a human donor in a cohort sampled during active COVID-19.

The chain links TRBV4-1 to TRBJ2-2, with TRBD2 matching over 9 bases. The CDR3 is 15 residues long. Trimming at V came to 4 bases and at J to 4 bases, leaving 4 bases not matched to a gene. Germline CDR1 MGHRA, CDR2 YSYEKL. The DNA of the CDR3 is TGCGCCAGCAGCCTTCGACTAGCGGCCACCGGGGAGCTGTTTTTT. Protein product: CASSLRLAATGELFF.

The J gene is TRBJ1-4, the V gene TRBV19; unclear D gene. The germline V gene has CDR1 LNHDA and CDR2 SQIVND (reference sequence). V was cut by 3 bases and J by 6 bases, with 5 bases left in between. The CDR3 totals 12 residues. The CDR3 DNA reads as TGTGCCAGTAGTATCCCGTATGAAAAACTGTTTTTT. Protein product: CASSIPYEKLFF.

J is TRBJ2-7 and V is TRBV11-2; D possibly corresponds to TRBD2 (5 bases). The CDR3 loop spans 15 amino acids. The V end lost 1 base, the J end lost 3 bases, and 13 bases lay between the germline ends. CDR1 and CDR2 (germline): SGHAT, FQNNGV. DNA for the CDR3: TGTGCCAGCAGCTTAGGGCTAGCCGATATCTACGAGCAGTACGTC. Its protein is CASSLGLADIYEQYV.

The J gene is TRBJ2-7, the V gene TRBV27; D call uncertain. Per germline, CDR1 MNHEY and CDR2 SMNVEV (reference sequence). Trimming removed 0 bases from V and 2 bases from J, with 11 bases in between. The CDR3 covers 15 residues. This CDR3 is CASSLSSIGAYEQYV. In nucleotides, the CDR3 is TGTGCCAGCAGTTTATCGAGTATAGGAGCCTACGAGCAGTACGTC.

This clone was detected once. The rearrangement links TRBV2 to TRBJ2-3; 14 positions match TRBD2. Germline V gene sequence: CDR1 SNHLY, CDR2 FYNNEI. V shed 6 bases and J 3 bases; nucleotides not matched to a gene: 5. This CDR3 is built from 16 residues. CDR3 sequence: CASSAGTSGSTDTQYF. The CDR3 DNA sequence: TGTGCCAGCAGCGCGGGGACTAGCGGGAGTACAGATACGCAGTATTTT.

This chain uses TRBV6-6 with TRBJ1-1, with 8 nucleotides matching TRBD1. CDR3 length: 15 amino acids. CDR1 is MNHNY, CDR2 SVGAGI, per germline (reference sequence). After removal of 1 base from V and 5 bases from J, the junction contained 6 bases not matched to a gene. CDR3 amino acids: CASSYYGQGWTEAFF. The CDR3 DNA reads TGTGCCAGCAGTTACTACGGACAGGGTTGGACTGAAGCTTTCTTT.

The chain couples TRBV28 to TRBJ1-2; D is possibly TRBD1 (6 bases). The CDR3 has 15 amino acids. The V gene's germline CDR1 is MDHEN and CDR2 SYDVKM. V was cut by 1 base and J by 3 bases, with 12 bases left in between. The CDR3 DNA reads as TGTGCCAGCAGTTTATCCGCAGGGGAGTACTATGGCTACACCTTC. This codes for CASSLSAGEYYGYTF.

The chain is built from TRBV10-3 and TRBJ2-2, with 8 bases lining up with TRBD2. Germline V gene sequence: CDR1 ENHRY, CDR2 SYGVKD. The CDR3 runs to 13 residues. V lost 9 bases, J lost 7 bases, and 7 bases stayed unmatched. The CDR3 region has the DNA TGTGCCATAGCGGGAGAGTTGTACGGGGAGCTGTTTTTT. Encoded protein: CAIAGELYGELFF.

J is TRBJ2-1 and V is TRBV2; D might be TRBD2 (7 bases). Germline V lookup: CDR1 SNHLY, CDR2 FYNNEI. The germline V and J ends were trimmed by 7 bases and 4 bases, with 14 bases remaining between them. The CDR3 contains 14 residues. CDR3: CASNGRGAYNEQFF. The CDR3 DNA reads TGTGCCAGCAATGGCCGGGGGGCTTACAATGAGCAGTTCTTC.

The CDR3 DNA sequence: TGTGCCACCAGTGATTCCCCGGGGTGTCAGCGGCCCCCAGGAAGCTCCTACGAGCAGTACGTC. Translation gives CATSDSPGCQRPPGSSYEQYV. This chain uses TRBV24-1 with TRBJ2-7; a possible D gene is TRBD2 (5 bases). V lost 2 bases to trimming and J lost 0 bases, with 28 bases between them. Germline CDR1 is KGHDR and CDR2 is SFDVKD. The CDR3 covers 21 residues.

In this sample, this clone turned up a few times. The chain employs TRBV5-4 and TRBJ1-5; a possible D gene is TRBD1 (5 bases). This CDR3 has 17 residues. Trimming left V 3 bases short and J 2 bases short, with 18 bases between. In germline, CDR1 is SGHNT, CDR2 YYREEE (reference sequence). DNA of the CDR3: TGTGCCAGCAGCTCCGCCGGGACTAGGAAGGGCAATCAGCCCCAGCATTTT. It encodes CASSSAGTRKGNQPQHF.

The gene calls are TRBV24-1 and TRBJ1-5; perhaps TRBD1 as D (5 bases). The germline gives CDR1 KGHDR, CDR2 SFDVKD. V was clipped by 7 bases and J by 4 bases, with 10 bases between them. This CDR3 is built from 13 residues. CDR3 amino acids: CATRAGGNQPQHF. In DNA, the CDR3 is TGTGCCACCAGAGCGGGGGGGAATCAGCCCCAGCATTTT.

The chain combines TRBV3-1 (or the pseudogene TRBV3-2) with TRBJ2-7; the match to TRBD1 covers 9 bases. V gave up 7 bases and J gave up 6 bases; unmatched junction bases: 13. The CDR3 has 15 amino acids. CDR1 and CDR2 (germline): LGHDT, YNNKEL (reference sequence). The chain's CDR3 is CASISPGTGLFEQYV. CDR3 nucleotides: TGTGCCAGCATCTCCCCCGGGACAGGGCTTTTCGAGCAGTACGTC.

V and J are TRBV7-9 and TRBJ1-2; possible D gene TRBD1, 5 bases. The CDR3 contains 14 residues. V shed 1 base and J shed 3 bases, with 9 bases lying between them. Germline loops: CDR1 SEHNR, CDR2 FQNEAQ (reference sequence). This chain's CDR3 is CASSLGRGDYGYTF. The CDR3 DNA reads as TGTGCCAGCAGCTTAGGGAGGGGAGACTATGGCTACACCTTC. The whole variable domain, remainder taken from reference TRBV7-9 and TRBJ1-2, is DTGVSQNPRHKITKRGQNVTFRCDPISEHNRLYWYRQTLGQGPEFLTYFQNEAQLEKSRLLSDRFSAERPKGSFSTLEIQRTEQGDSAMYLCASSLGRGDYGYTFGSGTRLTVV.

This rearrangement joins TRBV28 to TRBJ1-6; D not resolved. Germline CDR1 is MDHEN and CDR2 is SYDVKM. Trimming removed 8 bases from V and 6 bases from J, with 14 bases in between. The CDR3 contains 14 residues. The CDR3 bases are TGTGCCAGCTTCGGTGGAGTTGCTAATTCACCCCTCCACTTT. Residues: CASFGGVANSPLHF. Supplemented by reference TRBV28 and TRBJ1-6, the full variable domain reads DVKVTQSSRYLVKRTGEKVFLECVQDMDHENMFWYRQDPGLGLRLIYFSYDVKMKEKGDIPEGYSVSREKKERFSLILESASTNQTSMYLCASFGGVANSPLHFGNGTRLTVT.